One sample yielded the 29 T cell receptor beta chains listed below, sequenced in a study of blood T cell repertoires in COVID-19. Libraries were prepared by immunoSEQ multiplex PCR; TCRdb keeps only in-frame clonotypes and omits some of them. The table has 95,000 or so clones, more than 75% seen once. The specimen was peripheral blood. The origin of the receptors is a human donor in a cohort sampled during active COVID-19.

This chain joins TRBV11-2 and TRBJ1-1; D not certain. Germline assignment: CDR1 SGHAT and CDR2 FQNNGV. With 3 bases removed from V and 4 bases from J, the gap between germline ends came to 6 bases. CDR3 length equals 12 residues. The CDR3 protein is CASSFTSTEAFF. CDR3 nucleotide sequence: TGTGCCAGCAGCTTCACATCCACTGAAGCTTTCTTT.

The rearrangement uses TRBV7-8 and TRBJ2-3, with TRBD1 as a possible D gene (6 bases). From germline, CDR1 is SGHVS and CDR2 FQNEAQ. Trimming left V 5 bases short and J 3 bases short, with 15 bases between. This CDR3 comprises 15 residues. This CDR3 is CASSVRATGTDTQYF. Written as DNA, the CDR3 is TGTGCCAGCAGCGTACGGGCTACAGGGACAGATACGCAGTATTTT. The full variable domain, in which reference TRBV7-8 and TRBJ2-3 provide the parts outside the CDR3, is GAGVSQSPRYKVAKRGQDVALRCDPISGHVSLFWYQQALGQGPEFLTYFQNEAQLDKSGLPSDRFFAERPEGSVSTLKIQRTQQEDSAVYLCASSVRATGTDTQYFGPGTRLTVL.

This chain joins TRBV18 and TRBJ1-1; TRBD1 matches 8 bases. The germline gives CDR1 KGHSH, CDR2 LQKENI. This CDR3 is 15 amino acids long. V shed 1 base, J shed 4 bases, and the junction held 5 bases outside the gene matches. DNA of the CDR3: TGTGCCAGCTCACCACTGGACAGGGCGGGCACTGAAGCTTTCTTT. Translated, it gives CASSPLDRAGTEAFF.

This chain joins TRBV5-1 and TRBJ1-4; possibly TRBD1 for D (6 bases). The CDR3 runs 16 residues. CDR1 and CDR2 (germline): SGHRS, YFSETQ. Trimming took 0 bases from V and 11 from J, leaving 20 bases between them. The CDR3 DNA is TGCGCCAGCAGCTTGGCCTATGGACAGCTCTCAGTGAAACTGTTTTTT. Protein: CASSLAYGQLSVKLFF.

The rearrangement joins TRBV9 to TRBJ1-3; 7 bases are shared with TRBD1. CDR3 length: 17 amino acids. Trimming took 3 bases from V and 1 from J; bases not matched to a gene: 10. From germline, CDR1 is SGDLS and CDR2 YYNGEE. This CDR3 reads CASSASLQGTSGNTIYF. DNA for the CDR3: TGTGCCAGCAGCGCCTCGTTACAGGGGACTTCTGGAAACACCATATATTTT.

This CDR3 is CASSPPYLGPTDTQYF. DNA for the CDR3: TGTGCCAGCTCACCACCTTATCTGGGCCCCACAGATACGCAGTATTTT. This chain uses TRBV18 with TRBJ2-3, with D unresolved. Germline assignment: CDR1 KGHSH and CDR2 LQKENI. V was trimmed by 0 bases and J by 2 bases, leaving 12 bases between them. This CDR3 is 16 amino acids long.

This clone was counted once. The V and J genes are TRBV27 and TRBJ1-5; 8 bases are a match to TRBD1. This CDR3 region has 16 residues. CDR1 is MNHEY and CDR2 is SMNVEV in the germline V gene (reference sequence). V gave up 5 bases and J gave up 2 bases; unmatched junction bases: 8. In nucleotides, the CDR3 is TGTGCCAGCAGTCCGGGCAGGGGGCAGGGCAATCAGCCCCAGCATTTT. It encodes CASSPGRGQGNQPQHF.

The V gene is TRBV6-6, the J gene TRBJ1-2, with D maybe TRBD1 (5 bases). The CDR3 loop spans 13 amino acids. Trimming stripped 2 bases from V and 6 bases from J, with 10 bases between. Germline V gene sequence: CDR1 MNHNY, CDR2 SVGAGI (reference sequence). The CDR3 here is CASSYEGVDGYTF. CDR3 nucleotides: TGTGCCAGCAGTTACGAAGGGGTCGATGGCTACACCTTC.

In this sample, this clone turned up once. V gene TRBV13 combines with J gene TRBJ1-2, with TRBD1 identical over 8 bases. The V gene end was trimmed by 3 bases and the J gene end by 2 bases; junction bases not matched to a gene: 5. Germline V gene data show CDR1 as PRHDT and CDR2 as FYEKMQ (reference sequence). The CDR3 runs 15 residues. The CDR3 reads CASSFRDRRNYGYTF. The DNA for the CDR3 is TGTGCCAGCAGCTTCCGGGACAGGAGAAACTATGGCTACACCTTC.

The chain combines TRBV5-1 with TRBJ1-4, with 7 bases matching TRBD1. The CDR3 is made up of 15 amino acids. The V and J ends lost 3 bases and 0 bases, in that order; junction bases with no gene match: 2. Germline loops: CDR1 SGHRS, CDR2 YFSETQ. CDR3 in amino acids: CASSWGTATNEKLFF. Here the CDR3 DNA reads TGCGCCAGCAGCTGGGGGACAGCAACTAATGAAAAACTGTTTTTT.

V and J are TRBV6-6 and TRBJ2-3; D is unclear. Looked up from germline, CDR1 is MNHNY and CDR2 is SVGAGI (reference sequence). Trimming pared 5 bases from V and 6 bases from J, leaving 9 bases between. CDR3 length: 12 residues. In DNA form, the CDR3 reads TGTGCCAGCAGTCCCTTGTTGGATACGCAGTATTTT. Amino acid sequence: CASSPLLDTQYF.

The rearrangement uses TRBV28 and TRBJ2-4; weak D call: TRBD2 (7 bases). Trimming removed 4 bases at V and 6 bases at J, with 19 bases between. This CDR3 comprises 16 residues. Germline V CDR1 and CDR2: MDHEN, SYDVKM. CDR3 loop: CASSSLGGGGGNIQYF. The CDR3, as DNA: TGTGCCAGCAGTTCCCTTGGGGGCGGGGGAGGAAACATTCAGTACTTC.

This chain connects TRBV19 to TRBJ1-2; D call uncertain. CDR1 and CDR2 (germline): LNHDA, SQIVND (reference sequence). This CDR3 spans 15 amino acids. Trimming left V 3 bases short and J 1 base short, with 12 bases between. The CDR3 nucleotides are TGTGCCAGTAGTATTTCCGGGCGGGGTAACTATGGCTACACCTTC. It yields the protein CASSISGRGNYGYTF.

This rearrangement joins TRBV30 to TRBJ1-5; D perhaps matches TRBD1 (5 bases). In germline, CDR1 is GTSNPN, CDR2 SVGIG (reference sequence). Trimming stripped 3 bases from V and 6 bases from J, with 18 bases between. The CDR3 has 15 amino acids. The CDR3 DNA reads as TGTGCCTGGAGAGGGAAAGGGCAGGGCTTTCAGCCCCAGCATTTT. This translates into CAWRGKGQGFQPQHF.

The J gene is TRBJ2-1, the V gene TRBV5-4, with 7 bases that match TRBD1. V shed 4 bases, J shed 4 bases, and the junction held 5 bases outside the gene matches. The germline V gene encodes CDR1 SGHNT and CDR2 YYREEE (reference sequence). This CDR3 has 14 amino acids. The CDR3 here is CASSDRDSYNEQFF. DNA for the CDR3: TGTGCCAGCAGCGACCGGGACAGTTACAATGAGCAGTTCTTC.

The chain combines TRBV7-2 with TRBJ1-2; tentatively, D is TRBD1 (6 bases). The CDR3 totals 15 residues. CDR1 is SGHTA, CDR2 FQGNSA, per germline. Trimming took 8 bases from V and 4 from J, leaving 20 bases between them. The DNA for the CDR3 is TGTGCCAGCTTGGGGGGGCCCCTCTCTACCTATGGCTACACCTTC. Residues: CASLGGPLSTYGYTF.

V and J are TRBV6-5 and TRBJ1-1, with 9 bases matching TRBD1. V gave up 6 bases and J gave up 1 base; unmatched junction bases: 6. The germline gives CDR1 MNHEY, CDR2 SVGAGI. The CDR3 has 15 amino acids. CDR3 DNA: TGTGCCAGCAGGGGGACAGGGAGGAGGAACACTGAAGCTTTCTTT. Residues: CASRGTGRRNTEAFF.

The chain recombines TRBV9 with TRBJ2-1, with 11 bases that match TRBD2. The CDR3 loop spans 17 amino acids. The V gene end was trimmed by 4 bases and the J gene end by 2 bases; junction bases not matched to a gene: 8. CDR1 and CDR2 from the germline V gene are SGDLS and YYNGEE. Here the CDR3 reads CASSPSATSGTYNEQFF. DNA for the CDR3: TGTGCCAGCAGCCCAAGTGCGACTAGCGGGACCTACAATGAGCAGTTCTTC. Filled out from reference TRBV9 and TRBJ2-1, the complete variable domain reads DSGVTQTPKHLITATGQRVTLRCSPRSGDLSVYWYQQSLDQGLQFLIQYYNGEERAKGNILERFSAQQFPDLHSELNLSSLELGDSALYFCASSPSATSGTYNEQFFGPGTRLTVL.

This clone has just one count. The CDR3 loop is CASGELRTEAFF. CDR3 bases: TGTGCCAGCGGAGAGCTGAGGACTGAAGCTTTCTTT. This chain joins TRBV12-3 or TRBV12-4 and TRBJ1-1; no definite D call. The CDR3 spans 12 residues. Trimming stripped 8 bases from V and 5 bases from J, with 12 bases between.

The V and J genes are TRBV4-2 and TRBJ2-2; TRBD2 agrees at 8 bases. Losses at the gene ends were 4 bases for V and 1 base for J; bases not matched to a gene: 5. CDR1 is LGHNA, CDR2 YNFKEQ, per germline. The CDR3 loop spans 16 amino acids. The CDR3: CASSPLLAGNTGELFF. In DNA, the CDR3 is TGTGCCAGCAGCCCCCTGCTAGCGGGGAACACCGGGGAGCTGTTTTTT.

The CDR3 sequence: CSASPSTGGPYEQYF. CDR3 nucleotide sequence: TGCAGTGCTAGTCCGTCTACGGGGGGACCCTACGAGCAGTACTTC. The rearrangement links TRBV20-1 to TRBJ2-7, with 7 bases identical to TRBD2. With 3 bases clipped from V and 2 bases from J, the junction kept 10 bases outside the gene matches. Germline assignment: CDR1 DFQATT and CDR2 SNEGSKA (reference sequence). This CDR3 is built from 15 residues.

This clone has a single count. This rearrangement joins TRBV5-6 to TRBJ2-6; D perhaps matches TRBD2 (7 bases). The CDR3 covers 19 residues. The germline gives CDR1 SGHDT, CDR2 YYEEEE. V lost 2 bases, J lost 0 bases, and 18 bases lay in between. This chain's CDR3 is CASSLSGAGVLSGANVLTF. The CDR3, as DNA: TGTGCCAGCAGCTTAAGCGGGGCAGGGGTACTCTCTGGGGCCAACGTCCTGACTTTC.

The chain couples TRBV4-1 to TRBJ1-4; 9 bases match TRBD1. Germline lookup yields CDR1 MGHRA and CDR2 YSYEKL. This CDR3 is built from 17 residues. V shed 3 bases, J shed 0 bases, and the junction held 5 bases outside the gene matches. The CDR3 DNA reads as TGCGCCAGCAGCCACCTGGACAGGGGACCAACTAATGAAAAACTGTTTTTT. It translates to CASSHLDRGPTNEKLFF.

This sequence joins TRBV6-2 or TRBV6-3 and TRBJ2-7, with TRBD1 as a possible D gene (5 bases). The CDR3 is made up of 14 amino acids. Germline V lookup: CDR1 MNHEY, CDR2 SVGEGT. Trimming left V 3 bases short and J 3 bases short, with 12 bases between. In DNA form, the CDR3 reads TGTGCCAGCAGTTATTCAGGGCCGGACTACGAGCAGTACTTC. It codes for CASSYSGPDYEQYF.

This clone was seen only once. The CDR3 protein is CASSTGTVYGYTF. The CDR3 DNA reads as TGCGCCAGCAGCACCGGGACAGTCTATGGCTACACCTTC. V gene TRBV5-1 combines with J gene TRBJ1-2, with 7 bases aligning to TRBD1. The CDR3 has 13 amino acids. Germline-derived CDR1 and CDR2 are SGHRS and YFSETQ. After removal of 4 bases from V and 4 bases from J, the junction contained 4 bases not matched to a gene. Supplemented by reference TRBV5-1 and TRBJ1-2, the full variable domain reads KAGVTQTPRYLIKTRGQQVTLSCSPISGHRSVSWYQQTPGQGLQFLFEYFSETQRNKGNFPGRFSGRQFSNSRSEMNVSTLELGDSALYLCASSTGTVYGYTFGSGTRLTVV.

The chain joins TRBV11-2 to TRBJ2-3; 11 bases are shared with TRBD2. V dropped 4 bases and J dropped 3; count of bases not matched to a gene: 9. The CDR3 covers 17 residues. CDR1 is SGHAT, CDR2 FQNNGV, per germline. The chain's CDR3 is CASSSRLLAGVTDTQYF. CDR3 coding DNA: TGTGCCAGCAGCTCCCGATTACTAGCGGGGGTTACAGATACGCAGTATTTT.

The rearrangement joins TRBV25-1 to TRBJ1-1; D is perhaps TRBD1 (6 bases). Germline V gene sequence: CDR1 MGHDK, CDR2 SYGVNS. This CDR3 has 14 amino acids. Trimming shortened V by 4 bases and J by 10 bases, and 19 bases separated the two germline ends. The CDR3 DNA reads as TGTGCCAGCAGTGGATTTTCAGGGGCGCTCGGAGCTTTCTTT. The encoded protein is CASSGFSGALGAFF.

The chain combines TRBV27 with TRBJ1-1, with D tentatively TRBD1 (5 bases). Per germline, CDR1 MNHEY and CDR2 SMNVEV (reference sequence). V was clipped by 2 bases and J by 1 base, with 11 bases between them. CDR3 length equals 15 residues. CDR3 sequence: CASSLAQGTNTEAFF. The CDR3 nucleotides are TGTGCCAGCAGTTTAGCCCAGGGAACGAACACTGAAGCTTTCTTT.

The chain links TRBV19 to TRBJ1-1; the D gene is possibly TRBD1 (6 bases). The CDR3 is made up of 16 amino acids. V shed 0 bases and J shed 5 bases, with 16 bases lying between them. In germline, CDR1 is LNHDA, CDR2 SQIVND (reference sequence). The CDR3 spells CASSIDPVGQGTEAFF. In DNA form, the CDR3 reads TGTGCCAGTAGTATAGATCCGGTAGGCCAGGGGACTGAAGCTTTCTTT.